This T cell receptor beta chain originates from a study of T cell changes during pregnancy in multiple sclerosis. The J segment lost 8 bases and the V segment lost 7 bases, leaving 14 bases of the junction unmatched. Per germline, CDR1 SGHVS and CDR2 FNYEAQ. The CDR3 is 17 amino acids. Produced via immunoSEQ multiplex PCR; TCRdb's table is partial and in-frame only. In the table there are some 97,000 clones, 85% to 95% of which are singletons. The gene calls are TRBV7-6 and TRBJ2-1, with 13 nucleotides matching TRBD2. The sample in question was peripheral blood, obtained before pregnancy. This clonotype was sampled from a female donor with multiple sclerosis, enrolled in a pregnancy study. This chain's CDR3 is CASTAYTGTSGKDEQFF. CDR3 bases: TGTGCCAGCACTGCCTACACCGGGACTAGCGGGAAGGATGAGCAGTTCTTC.